A single sample is the source of the 3 T cell receptor beta chains below, sequenced in a study of a mutant IDH1 vaccine in newly diagnosed glioma. No antigens are known for them. Profiled with immunoSEQ multiplex PCR; TCRdb holds only in-frame clones, not every one. The sample consists of roughly 25,000 clones, around three quarters of them appearing once. Indicated time point: week 11, during vaccination. In every dose of vaccine, 300 ug of mutant IDH1 20-mer peptide was given alongside topical imiquimod. The material sequenced was PBMCs, taken from a glioma patient whose treatment included an IDH1 peptide vaccine. The origin of the receptors is a man aged 35 to 55 with glioma.

This clone was counted between two and nine times. The chain is built from TRBV7-2 and TRBJ1-1; D not resolved. This CDR3 comprises 17 residues. The V gene lost 5 bases and the J gene lost 2 bases, with 21 bases spanning the gap. Germline V CDR1 and CDR2: SGHTA, FQGNSA. In DNA form, the CDR3 reads TGTGCCAGCAGCGGAGGCGGTTTCCGCGGAGGCAACACTGAAGCTTTCTTT. The encoded protein is CASSGGGFRGGNTEAFF.

The chain carries TRBV5-5 and TRBJ2-3; 10 nucleotides line up with TRBD2. The V and J ends lost 4 bases and 9 bases, in that order; junction bases with no gene match: 14. CDR1 and CDR2 (germline): SGHKS, YYEKEE (reference sequence). CDR3 length equals 16 residues. The CDR3 sequence: CASSPWSGRVNVTQYF. The CDR3 DNA is TGTGCCAGCAGCCCCTGGAGCGGGAGGGTTAATGTAACGCAGTATTTT.

This clone appeared a few times. The V gene is TRBV15, the J gene TRBJ2-1; D is ambiguous. The CDR3 consists of 15 residues. Germline V gene sequence: CDR1 LNHNV, CDR2 YYDKDF (reference sequence). V was cut by 5 bases and J by 0 bases, with 11 bases left in between. The chain's CDR3 is CATSPRESSYNEQFF. The CDR3 nucleotides are TGTGCCACCAGCCCTCGAGAGAGCTCCTACAATGAGCAGTTCTTC.